Each of the 8 T cell receptor beta chains below was sequenced from the same sample in a study of Graves' ophthalmopathy and Graves' hyperthyroidism. Amplified material comprised TCR beta CDR3 regions derived from RNA transcripts. After a first-round RT-PCR with HTBI primers, a second-round multiplex PCR was run. TCRdb re-derived calls from the multiplex PCR reads in MiXCR, one entry per CDR3 protein. This table has 40,000 or so distinct CDR3 sequences, 52% appearing once. Sequencing input: peripheral blood. The receptors stem from an adult man with Graves' ophthalmopathy.

For the CDR3, the DNA is TGTGCCACCAGCAGTTACTCTAGCGGGGGAGCAGATACGCAGTATTTT. The encoded protein is CATSSYSSGGADTQYF. The chain couples TRBV15 to TRBJ2-3, with TRBD2 identical over 10 bases. Germline assignment: CDR1 LNHNV and CDR2 YYDKDF (reference sequence). The ends lost 3 bases at V and 4 bases at J; junction bases unmatched: 7. The CDR3 covers 16 residues.

This clonotype occurred once. Mismatch with germline at one junction end may stem from a read error. The chain carries TRBV29-1 and TRBJ2-7; D is undetermined. The CDR3 contains 12 residues. CDR1 is SQVTM, CDR2 ANQGSEA, per germline. The CDR3 reads CSAEHLSEEQYF. The DNA for the CDR3 is TGCAGCGCTGAACACCTATCGGAGGAGCAGTACTTC.

This chain uses TRBV19 with TRBJ1-5; D unclear. This CDR3 has 13 amino acids. With 1 base removed from V and 5 bases from J, the gap between germline ends came to 6 bases. The germline V gene encodes CDR1 LNHDA and CDR2 SQIVND (reference sequence). The CDR3 sequence is CASSIADYQPQHF. CDR3 DNA: TGTGCCAGTAGTATAGCGGATTATCAGCCCCAGCATTTT.

The V call is TRBV9, the J call TRBJ1-6, with TRBD1 matching over 8 bases. Germline V gene lookup returns CDR1 SGDLS and CDR2 YYNGEE. The ends lost 0 bases at V and 9 bases at J; junction bases unmatched: 5. There are 15 residues in the CDR3. In nucleotides, the CDR3 is TGTGCCAGCAGCGTAGGAGGACAGGGAGGTTCACCCCTCCACTTT. This translates into CASSVGGQGGSPLHF.

The chain combines TRBV19 with TRBJ2-7, with 9 bases identical to TRBD1. With 3 bases clipped from V and 5 bases from J, the junction kept 8 bases outside the gene matches. Germline lookup yields CDR1 LNHDA and CDR2 SQIVND (reference sequence). CDR3 length: 15 residues. The chain's CDR3 is CASSITGTGLHEQYF. CDR3 DNA: TGTGCCAGTAGTATTACCGGGACAGGGCTCCACGAGCAGTACTTC.

This chain links TRBV7-9 with TRBJ2-3, with 9 bases matching TRBD1. Trimming took 5 bases from V and 11 from J; bases not matched to a gene: 5. Germline CDR1 is SEHNR and CDR2 is FQNEAQ (reference sequence). This CDR3 is 12 amino acids long. The CDR3 region has the DNA TGTGCCAGCAGCCCAACGGACAGGGGGCAGTATTTT. Amino acid sequence: CASSPTDRGQYF.

With respect to this clonotype: One base away lies a much larger clone, so this may be a sequencing read error. The genes are TRBV6-1 and TRBJ2-7, with TRBD2 matching 14 bases. The CDR3 totals 18 residues. In germline, CDR1 is MNHNS, CDR2 SASEGT. This CDR3 reads CVGGGGGLAGAGVYEQYF. CDR3 DNA: TGTGTCGGCGGGGGTGGGGGACTAGCGGGAGCGGGGGTCTACGAGCAGTACTTC.

The rearrangement joins TRBV5-4 to TRBJ2-7, with 9 nucleotides matching TRBD2. Germline V gene lookup returns CDR1 SGHNT and CDR2 YYREEE (reference sequence). The CDR3 totals 14 residues. The V segment lost 4 bases and the J segment 0 bases; nucleotides outside the gene matches: 2. CDR3 in DNA: TGTGCCAGCAGCAGGGGACTAGCCTCCTACGAGCAGTACTTC. It yields the protein CASSRGLASYEQYF.